The 22 T cell receptor beta chains below all came from one sample that was sequenced in a study of tumor and adjacent non-tumor tissue in lung cancer. The template was RNA from unsorted bulk tissue. A modified ARM-PCR protocol with three rounds of nested PCR amplified TCRbeta. MiXCR, run by TCRdb on the multiplex PCR reads, gives a single entry per CDR3 protein. The sample has more than 90,000 distinct CDR3 sequences; roughly 66% are singletons. The sample taken for sequencing was lung tumor tissue. These receptor sequences come from a man aged 55 to 70 with non-small cell lung cancer.

A remark on this clonotype: One junction end does not reproduce the germline sequence, and a read error may be involved. The chain uses TRBV5-5 and TRBJ2-1; D remains ambiguous. This CDR3 has 15 residues. Germline V lookup: CDR1 SGHKS, CDR2 YYEKEE (reference sequence). CDR3 residues: CASSVGGVGHNERFF. The CDR3 DNA sequence: TGCGCCAGCAGCGTTGGCGGTGTAGGCCACAATGAGCGTTTCTTC.

Many counts were recorded for this clonotype. The V and J genes are TRBV10-3 and TRBJ2-5; weak D call: TRBD2 (5 bases). This CDR3 spans 13 amino acids. Trimming removed 5 bases from V and 5 bases from J, with 12 bases in between. Per the germline V gene, CDR1 is ENHRY and CDR2 is SYGVKD. CDR3 nucleotide sequence: TGTGCCATCAGTTCGGCGGGCGTTGAGACCCAGTACTTC. Translated: CAISSAGVETQYF.

As for this clonotype: Its ends do not fully match the called genes, so a read error is possible. This sequence joins TRBV7-9 and TRBJ1-6; 11 positions match TRBD1. The germline V gene encodes CDR1 SEHNR and CDR2 FQNEAQ (reference sequence). This CDR3 is built from 15 residues. CDR3 in DNA: TGTGGCAGCGGCGGCAGGGACAGGGGGAATTCACCCCTCCACTTT. This codes for CGSGGRDRGNSPLHF.

About this clonotype itself: One end of the junction fails to match germline, which may point to a read error. V gene TRBV4-3 combines with J gene TRBJ2-1; D is unresolved. CDR1 is LGHNA and CDR2 is YSLEER in the germline V gene. This CDR3 spans 16 amino acids. This chain's CDR3 is CASIQDGSNSYNEQFF. The CDR3 DNA is TGCGCCAGCATCCAAGATGGGTCGAACTCCTACAATGAGCAGTTCTTC.

This chain links TRBV6-5 with TRBJ2-2, with TRBD2 identical over 9 bases. CDR1 MNHEY and CDR2 SVGAGI come from the germline V gene. The CDR3 totals 15 residues. V lost 8 bases and J lost 15; bases outside the gene matches: 19. For the CDR3, the DNA is TGTGCCAGCTATCGAGCGGGGGGATTGGGCGGGAAGTTGTTTTTT. This translates into CASYRAGGLGGKLFF.

Note on this clonotype: An end of the junction does not agree with germline; a read error may underlie this. The chain couples TRBV11-1 to TRBJ2-1; a possible D gene is TRBD1 (6 bases). The CDR3 covers 14 residues. Germline CDR1 and CDR2: SGHAT and FQDESV (reference sequence). The DNA of the CDR3 is TGTGCCAGCAGATTCATCAGGAGACAGGATGAGCGGTTCTTC. Amino acids: CASRFIRRQDERFF.

With regard to this clonotype: The missing conserved phenylalanine or tryptophan at the end of this CDR3 makes a read error likely. The chain carries TRBV29-1 and TRBJ2-7; 10 positions agree with TRBD2. V lost 3 bases, J lost 2 bases, and 7 bases stayed unmatched. CDR1 and CDR2 (germline): SQVTM, ANQGSEA. The CDR3 runs 15 residues. For the CDR3, the DNA is TGCAGCGTTGAGGGACTAGCGAGAGGAACCTACGAGCAGTACTTG. Translation: CSVEGLARGTYEQYL.

This rearrangement joins TRBV28 to TRBJ1-5; TRBD1 might be the D (6 bases). There are 16 residues in the CDR3. Germline V gene data show CDR1 as MDHEN and CDR2 as SYDVKM. V was shortened by 1 base and J by 0 bases, with 10 bases between the two germline ends. This CDR3 is CASSLFRGNSNQPQHF. Written as DNA, the CDR3 is TGTGCCAGCAGTTTATTCAGGGGTAATAGCAATCAGCCCCAGCATTTT.

The J gene is TRBJ2-3, the V gene TRBV11-3; a possible D gene is TRBD1 (5 bases). Per the germline V gene, CDR1 is SGHNT and CDR2 is YENEEA. Trimming removed 5 bases from V and 2 bases from J, with 17 bases in between. The CDR3 is made up of 16 amino acids. CDR3: CASSLGIGAHTDTQYF. DNA for the CDR3: TGTGCCAGCAGCCTAGGGATAGGGGCCCACACAGATACGCAGTATTTT.

With respect to this clonotype: An end of the junction differs from the germline gene, which may be a read error. This chain connects TRBV4-3 to TRBJ1-6; D is undetermined. CDR1 LGHNA and CDR2 YSLEER come from the germline V gene. The CDR3 is 16 amino acids. The CDR3 protein is CASSQVTATYNSPLHF. DNA for the CDR3: TGCGCTAGCAGCCAAGTGACGGCTACCTATAATTCACCCCTCCACTTC.

Regarding this clonotype: The junction shows a germline mismatch at one end, possibly a read error. This chain uses TRBV4-1 with TRBJ2-1, with D perhaps given as TRBD1 or TRBD2 (6 bases each). The CDR3 runs 20 residues. CDR1 and CDR2 from the germline V gene are MGHRA and YSYEKL. CDR3 in amino acids: CASSARRGQGTLGSYSEQFF. For the CDR3, the DNA is TGCGCCAGCAGCGCTCGACGGGGGCAGGGAACCCTCGGTTCCTACAGTGAGCAGTTCTTC.

The gene calls are TRBV5-5 and TRBJ2-2; D unclear. The V end was cut by 0 bases, the J end by 5 bases, with 14 bases between. Germline lookup yields CDR1 SGHKS and CDR2 YYEKEE (reference sequence). The CDR3 loop spans 16 amino acids. This CDR3 reads CASSLVPLPRTGELFF. In nucleotides, the CDR3 is TGTGCCAGCAGCTTGGTTCCACTACCTCGAACCGGGGAGCTGTTTTTT.

A word on this clonotype: A much larger clone differs by one base, so this may be a read error. The chain is built from TRBV20-1 and TRBJ1-4; TRBD1 is a possible D gene (5 bases). V dropped 3 bases and J dropped 5 bases, with 13 bases sitting between them. CDR1 and CDR2 from the germline V gene are DFQATT and SNEGSKA (reference sequence). The CDR3 has 14 amino acids. Here the CDR3 DNA reads TGCAGTGCTAGGGAGGGACCGGGAAATGAAAAACTGTTTTTT. Translating gives CSAREGPGNEKLFF.

This clonotype is a singleton in its sample. The germline gene is not matched at one end of the junction; a read error may be the cause. The CDR3 coding sequence is TGTGCCAGCTGCTTATCGGCGGGCAAGACTGAAGCTTTCTTC. This sequence encodes CASCLSAGKTEAFF. V usage is TRBV11-1 and J usage is TRBJ1-1; no clear D. From germline, CDR1 is SGHAT and CDR2 FQDESV (reference sequence). CDR3 length equals 14 residues. Based on the CDR3 plus reference TRBV11-1 and TRBJ1-1, the full variable domain is EAEVAQSPRYKITEKSQAVAFWCDPISGHATLYWYRQILGQGPELLVQFQDESVVDDSQLPKDRFSAERLKGVDSTLKIQPAELGDSAMYLCASCLSAGKTEAFFGQGTRLTVV.

The rearrangement uses TRBV20-1 and TRBJ2-1, with a weak D call TRBD1 (5 bases). CDR3 size: 13 residues. The ends were cut back, 7 bases at V and 8 bases at J, with 18 bases in the middle. Germline loops: CDR1 DFQATT, CDR2 SNEGSKA (reference sequence). CDR3: CSVRGSTDYEQFF. As DNA, the CDR3 is TGCAGTGTTAGGGGCTCGACCGACTATGAGCAGTTCTTC.

This clonotype showed up many times. This chain joins TRBV14 and TRBJ1-2; maybe TRBD1 (5 bases). Trimming left V 0 bases short and J 8 bases short, with 31 bases between. CDR3 length: 20 residues. From germline, CDR1 is SGHDN and CDR2 FVKESK. The CDR3 DNA reads TGTGCCAGCAGCCAAGATCTCGGGCCCGGGGTAGGGGATTCAAGAGGGGGCTACACCTTC. Its protein product is CASSQDLGPGVGDSRGGYTF.

Points on this clonotype: The junction does not match germline at one end; this may be a read error. The V call is TRBV4-3, the J call TRBJ2-1; tentatively, D is TRBD1 or TRBD2 (5 bases each). The germline CDR1 and CDR2 sequences are LGHNA and YSLEER. This CDR3 has 15 residues. The CDR3 is CASSQGGNGGNEEFF. The DNA of the CDR3 is TGCGCCAGCAGCCAAGGAGGGAATGGGGGTAATGAGGAGTTCTTC.

For this clonotype: A much more abundant neighbour one base away suggests this may be a read error. V and J are TRBV20-1 and TRBJ2-7; 7 bases align to TRBD2. The CDR3 has 14 amino acids. The germline CDR1 and CDR2 sequences are DFQATT and SNEGSKA (reference sequence). The V gene end was trimmed by 4 bases and the J gene end by 12 bases; junction bases not matched to a gene: 18. CDR3 in DNA: TGCAGTGCTAAGATTCCCGGACTAGTGGTACAGCTGTACTTC. It translates to CSAKIPGLVVQLYF.

This clonotype was seen more than once but under ten times. A read error may account for a junction end that differs from germline. The CDR3 spells CASNSTLGGEQSF. Here the CDR3 DNA reads TGTGCCAGCAACTCCACCCTAGGGGGTGAGCAGTCCTTC. V and J are TRBV11-3 and TRBJ2-1; D is possibly TRBD1 (6 bases). This CDR3 has 13 amino acids. CDR1 is SGHNT, CDR2 YENEEA, per germline.

This clonotype was recorded a few times. One base away lies a much larger clone, so this may be a sequencing read error. The chain carries TRBV4-3 and TRBJ2-1; D gene ambiguous. The CDR3 contains 13 residues. Germline V gene sequence: CDR1 LGHNA, CDR2 YSLEER. CDR3 in DNA: TGCGTCAGCAGCCAAGATTTAAGCAATGAGCAGTTCTTC. This sequence encodes CVSSQDLSNEQFF.

Regarding this clonotype: The CDR3 end shows no conserved phenylalanine or tryptophan, and so a read error is likely. The chain joins TRBV12-3 or TRBV12-4 to TRBJ2-1; TRBD1 might be the D (6 bases). The V end was cut by 3 bases, the J end by 4 bases, with 16 bases between. This CDR3 has 16 amino acids. As DNA, the CDR3 is TGTGCCAGCAGTTTTTCTGGGGGCCATCGGTACAATGAGCAGTTCTTA. Residues: CASSFSGGHRYNEQFL.

Details on this clonotype: At one of its ends the junction is not consistent with the germline gene, which may arise from a read error. The chain is built from TRBV10-2 and TRBJ2-7; 11 bases agree with TRBD1. The CDR3 runs 16 residues. CDR1 and CDR2 from the germline V gene are WSHSY and SAAADI. The CDR3 sequence: CASSDLGTGGGYDQYF. CDR3 sequence (DNA): TGCGCCAGCAGTGATTTGGGGACAGGGGGAGGCTACGATCAGTACTTC.